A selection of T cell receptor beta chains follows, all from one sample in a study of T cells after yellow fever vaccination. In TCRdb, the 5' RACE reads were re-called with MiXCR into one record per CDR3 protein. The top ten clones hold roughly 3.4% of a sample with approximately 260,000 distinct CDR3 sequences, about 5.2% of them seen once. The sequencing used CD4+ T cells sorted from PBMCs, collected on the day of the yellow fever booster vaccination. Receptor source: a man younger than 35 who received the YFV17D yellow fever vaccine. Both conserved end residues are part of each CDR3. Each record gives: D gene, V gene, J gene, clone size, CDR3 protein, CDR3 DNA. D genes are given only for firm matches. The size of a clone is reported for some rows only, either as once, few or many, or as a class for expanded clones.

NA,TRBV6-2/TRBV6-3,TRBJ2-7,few,CASSYSASRWGYEQYF,TGTGCCAGCAGTTACTCGGCTTCTAGGTGGGGGTACGAGCAGTACTTC
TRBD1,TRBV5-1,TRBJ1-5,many,CASSSGTGNQPQHF,TGCGCCAGCAGCTCAGGGACAGGCAATCAGCCCCAGCATTTT
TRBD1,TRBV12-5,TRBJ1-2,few,CASGLVLTGPNYGYTF,TGTGCTAGTGGTTTGGTTTTGACAGGGCCTAACTATGGCTACACCTTC
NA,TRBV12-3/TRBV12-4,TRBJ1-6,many,CASSLWQNNSPLHF,TGTGCCAGCAGTTTGTGGCAGAATAATTCACCCCTCCACTTT
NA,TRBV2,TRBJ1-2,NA,CASSEARRESGYTF,TGTGCCAGCAGTGAAGCGCGCAGGGAATCTGGCTACACCTTC
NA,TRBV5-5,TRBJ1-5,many,CASSLGWMGQPQHF,TGTGCCAGCAGCTTGGGGTGGATGGGTCAGCCCCAGCATTTT
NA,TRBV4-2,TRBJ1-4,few,CASSLRHLVAATNEKLFF,TGTGCCAGCAGCTTACGACACTTAGTAGCTGCAACTAATGAAAAACTGTTTTTT
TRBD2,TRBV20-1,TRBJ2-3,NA,CSARDYLLAGGGDTQYF,TGCAGTGCTAGAGATTATCTCCTAGCGGGGGGAGGGGATACGCAGTATTTT
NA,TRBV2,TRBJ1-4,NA,CASSTLWGEKLFF,TGTGCCAGCTCTACACTCTGGGGGGAAAAACTGTTTTTT
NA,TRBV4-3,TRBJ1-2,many,CASSQGAGNGYTF,TGCGCCAGCAGCCAAGGGGCAGGGAATGGCTACACCTTC
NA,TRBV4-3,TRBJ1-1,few,CASSQDLGGLGGKNTEAFF,TGCGCCAGCAGCCAAGACTTAGGGGGATTGGGAGGAAAGAACACTGAAGCTTTCTTT
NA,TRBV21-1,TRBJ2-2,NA,CASSKEEGRAGELFF,TGTGCCAGCAGCAAAGAAGAGGGAAGGGCCGGGGAGCTGTTTTTT
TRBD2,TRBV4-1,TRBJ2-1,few,CASSQLAGVANEQFF,TGCGCCAGCAGCCAACTAGCGGGGGTGGCGAATGAGCAGTTCTTC
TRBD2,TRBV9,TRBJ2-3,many,CASSAGLESTDTQYF,TGTGCCAGCAGTGCCGGACTAGAAAGCACAGATACGCAGTATTTT
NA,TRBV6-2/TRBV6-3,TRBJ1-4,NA,CASRSTVMDEKLFF,TGTGCCAGCAGGAGCACGGTAATGGATGAAAAACTGTTTTTT
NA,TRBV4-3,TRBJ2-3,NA,CASSQDRDMFTDTQYF,TGCGCCAGCAGCCAAGACCGGGACATGTTCACAGATACGCAGTATTTT
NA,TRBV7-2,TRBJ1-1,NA,CASRSQGNTEAFF,TGTGCCAGCAGAAGTCAGGGTAACACTGAAGCTTTCTTT
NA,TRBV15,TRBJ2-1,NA,CATSRTGTILESSYNEQFF,TGTGCCACCAGCAGGACGGGGACGATCCTCGAGAGCTCCTACAATGAGCAGTTCTTC
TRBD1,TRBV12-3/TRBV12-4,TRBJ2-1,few,CASSLPGDRYNEQFF,TGTGCCAGCAGTTTACCTGGGGACAGATACAATGAGCAGTTCTTC
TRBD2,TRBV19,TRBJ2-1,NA,CASSSPTSGGYNEQFF,TGTGCCAGTAGTTCGCCGACTAGCGGGGGATACAATGAGCAGTTCTTC
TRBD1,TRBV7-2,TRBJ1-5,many,CASSTDRNQPQHF,TGTGCCAGCAGCACGGACAGGAATCAGCCCCAGCATTTT
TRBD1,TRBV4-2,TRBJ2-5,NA,CASSQPGQGGETQYF,TGTGCCAGCAGCCAACCGGGACAGGGGGGAGAGACCCAGTACTTC
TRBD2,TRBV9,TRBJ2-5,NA,CASSVEPGGKETQYF,TGTGCCAGCAGCGTAGAGCCGGGGGGTAAAGAGACCCAGTACTTC
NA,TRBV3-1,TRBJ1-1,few,CASSQDLDEAFF,TGTGCCAGCAGCCAAGATTTGGATGAAGCTTTCTTT
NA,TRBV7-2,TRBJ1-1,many,CASSLAFSRGTEAFF,TGTGCCAGCAGCTTAGCTTTCAGCCGAGGCACTGAAGCTTTCTTT
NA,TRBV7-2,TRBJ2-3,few,CASSFRGLTDTQYF,TGTGCCAGCAGCTTTCGCGGACTCACAGATACGCAGTATTTT
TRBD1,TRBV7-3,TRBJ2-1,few,CASSLGTGFPNEQFF,TGTGCCAGCAGCTTGGGGACAGGGTTCCCCAATGAGCAGTTCTTC
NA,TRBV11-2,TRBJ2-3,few,CASSRRSRGTTDTQYF,TGTGCCAGCAGCCGTCGATCCAGGGGAACCACAGATACGCAGTATTTT
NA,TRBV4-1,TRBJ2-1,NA,CASSHLGGSGGLLSSYNEQFF,TGCGCCAGCAGCCATCTCGGGGGATCAGGGGGACTACTTTCCTCCTACAATGAGCAGTTCTTC
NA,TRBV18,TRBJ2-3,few,CASSPGDWNTDTQYF,TGTGCCAGCTCACCGGGGGACTGGAACACAGATACGCAGTATTTT
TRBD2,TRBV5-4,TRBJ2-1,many,CASSPWTSGGTNEQFF,TGTGCCAGCAGCCCATGGACTAGCGGGGGAACCAATGAGCAGTTCTTC
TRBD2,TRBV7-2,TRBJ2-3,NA,CASSTGTSSDTQYF,TGTGCCAGCAGCACAGGGACTAGCTCAGATACGCAGTATTTT
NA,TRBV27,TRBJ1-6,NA,CASRGLISYNSPLHF,TGTGCCAGCAGGGGGCTGATCTCCTATAATTCACCCCTCCACTTT
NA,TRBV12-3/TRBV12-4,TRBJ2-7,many,CASSFDRSYEQYF,TGTGCCAGCAGTTTTGACAGATCCTACGAGCAGTACTTC
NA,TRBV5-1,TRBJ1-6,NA,CASSLEGEVSPLHF,TGCGCCAGCAGCTTGGAAGGGGAGGTGTCACCCCTCCACTTT
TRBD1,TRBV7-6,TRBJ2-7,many,CASSPGTGGYEQYF,TGTGCCAGCAGCCCCGGGACAGGGGGCTACGAGCAGTACTTC
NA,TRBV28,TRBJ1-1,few,CASSFFLSEGNTEAFF,TGTGCCAGCAGTTTCTTTCTGTCGGAGGGGAACACTGAAGCTTTCTTT
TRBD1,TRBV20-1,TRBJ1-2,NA,CSARAISGGHGYTF,TGCAGTGCTAGAGCCATCTCAGGGGGCCATGGCTACACCTTC
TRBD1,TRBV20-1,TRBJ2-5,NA,CSASRQGAGETQYF,TGCAGTGCTAGCAGACAGGGGGCCGGGGAGACCCAGTACTTC
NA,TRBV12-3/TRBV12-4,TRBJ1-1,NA,CASSFSSVGTEAFF,TGTGCCAGCAGTTTCAGTTCGGTGGGCACTGAAGCTTTCTTT
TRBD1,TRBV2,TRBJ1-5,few,CASSETGGNQPQHF,TGTGCCAGCAGTGAGACAGGGGGCAATCAGCCCCAGCATTTT
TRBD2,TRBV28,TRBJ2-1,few,CASSPYRLAGGNEQFF,TGTGCCAGCAGTCCCTATAGGCTAGCGGGGGGGAATGAGCAGTTCTTC
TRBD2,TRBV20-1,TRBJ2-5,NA,CSAALAGAHQETQYF,TGCAGTGCAGCACTAGCGGGGGCCCACCAAGAGACCCAGTACTTC
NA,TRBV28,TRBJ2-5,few,CASSLYRPGGETQYF,TGTGCCAGCAGTTTATACCGCCCGGGCGGAGAGACCCAGTACTTC
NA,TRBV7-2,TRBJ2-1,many,CASSLVGLGQFF,TGTGCCAGCAGCTTAGTAGGCCTGGGGCAGTTCTTC
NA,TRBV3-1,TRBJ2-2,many,CASSRLNTGELFF,TGTGCCAGCAGCCGGCTGAACACCGGGGAGCTGTTTTTT